These 22 T cell receptor beta chains were all obtained from the same sample, sequenced in a study of blood T cell repertoires in COVID-19. Only in-frame clones appear in the TCRdb table, and some are missing; sequencing was by immunoSEQ multiplex PCR. The table has 50,000 to 75,000 clones, roughly 78% seen once. Sequenced material: peripheral blood. These receptor sequences come from a man in his 60s with acute or convalescent COVID-19.

The V call is TRBV6-6, the J call TRBJ1-5, with D unresolved. The germline gives CDR1 MNHNY, CDR2 SVGAGI (reference sequence). This CDR3 is 16 amino acids long. The germline V and J ends were trimmed by 2 bases and 0 bases, with 11 bases remaining between them. CDR3 coding DNA: TGTGCCAGCAGTTACGGCGGCAGTAATAGCAATCAGCCCCAGCATTTT. This codes for CASSYGGSNSNQPQHF.

This chain links TRBV29-1 with TRBJ2-7; the D is unclear. The germline V and J ends were trimmed by 6 bases and 4 bases, with 10 bases remaining between them. CDR1 is SQVTM and CDR2 is ANQGSEA in the germline V gene. The CDR3 loop spans 11 amino acids. The CDR3 is CSVLQGYEQYF. Here the CDR3 DNA reads TGCAGCGTACTACAAGGATACGAGCAGTACTTC.

The V call is TRBV27, the J call TRBJ1-3, with 7 bases fitting TRBD1. Germline CDR1 is MNHEY and CDR2 is SMNVEV (reference sequence). V shed 1 base, J shed 4 bases, and the junction held 4 bases outside the gene matches. The CDR3 sequence is 15 residues long. The CDR3 coding sequence is TGTGCCAGCAGTTTATTTAGGGGGCGCGGAAACACCATATATTTT. It codes for CASSLFRGRGNTIYF.

This chain uses TRBV6-5 with TRBJ2-1; 7 bases align to TRBD2. Germline V gives CDR1 MNHEY, CDR2 SVGAGI. Trimming at V came to 0 bases and at J to 4 bases, leaving 0 bases not matched to a gene. This CDR3 region has 14 residues. The DNA for the CDR3 is TGTGCCAGCAGTTACTCGGGACTATACAATGAGCAGTTCTTC. Translating it yields CASSYSGLYNEQFF.

This clone was seen once. The rearrangement links TRBV3-1 (or the pseudogene TRBV3-2) to TRBJ2-1, with TRBD2 matching 10 bases. After removal of 4 bases from V and 3 bases from J, the junction contained 3 bases not matched to a gene. Looked up from germline, CDR1 is LGHDT and CDR2 is YNNKEL (reference sequence). The CDR3 is 15 residues long. CDR3 nucleotides: TGTGCCAGCAGCCGCGGACTAGCGGACTACAATGAGCAGTTCTTC. The encoded protein is CASSRGLADYNEQFF.

This chain joins TRBV5-5 and TRBJ1-2, with 7 bases identical to TRBD1. J was trimmed by 8 bases and V by 4 bases; bases with no gene match: 8. Germline assignment: CDR1 SGHKS and CDR2 YYEKEE (reference sequence). CDR3 size: 13 residues. CDR3 nucleotides: TGTGCCAGCAGCCAGACAGGGACTTACGGCTACACCTTC. It is translated as CASSQTGTYGYTF.

As concerns this clone: The same CDR3 arises from other DNA sequences in this sample as well. The rearrangement links TRBV28 to TRBJ2-7, with TRBD2 identical over 11 bases. The CDR3 is 12 residues long. CDR1 and CDR2 (germline): MDHEN, SYDVKM. The V segment lost 9 bases and the J segment 4 bases; nucleotides outside the gene matches: 2. The CDR3 here is CASGTSGYEQYF. The CDR3 region has the DNA TGTGCCAGTGGGACTAGCGGATACGAGCAGTACTTC.

The chain combines TRBV15 with TRBJ2-3, with TRBD2 matching over 9 bases. CDR1 LNHNV and CDR2 YYDKDF come from the germline V gene (reference sequence). Trimming at V came to 4 bases and at J to 10 bases, leaving 12 bases not matched to a gene. CDR3 length equals 15 residues. In DNA form, the CDR3 reads TGTGCCACCAGCATAGAAGCGGGAGGCCCGTCATCGCAGTATTTT. Its translation: CATSIEAGGPSSQYF.

The chain joins TRBV6-5 to TRBJ1-1; no firm D call. The CDR3 covers 15 residues. The V end lost 5 bases, the J end lost 11 bases, and 24 bases lay between the germline ends. Germline CDR1 MNHEY, CDR2 SVGAGI. Here the CDR3 reads CASSPWGASGFGAFF. The CDR3 bases are TGTGCCAGCAGTCCTTGGGGTGCTTCGGGATTTGGTGCTTTCTTT.

V gene TRBV11-3 combines with J gene TRBJ2-1; maybe TRBD2 (5 bases). CDR3 size: 14 residues. Per the germline V gene, CDR1 is SGHNT and CDR2 is YENEEA. Trimming removed 0 bases from V and 6 bases from J, with 9 bases in between. The CDR3 region is CASSLEEESNEQFF. In DNA, the CDR3 is TGTGCCAGCAGCTTAGAGGAGGAGAGCAATGAGCAGTTCTTC.

This clone was detected a few times. The rearrangement links TRBV9 to TRBJ1-3; a possible D gene is TRBD1 (5 bases). This CDR3 contains 14 residues. Deletions cut 0 bases from V and 3 bases from J, with 7 bases between. Germline V gene data show CDR1 as SGDLS and CDR2 as YYNGEE. CDR3 sequence reads: CASSVGGDGNTIYF. The CDR3 nucleotides are TGTGCCAGCAGCGTAGGGGGGGATGGAAACACCATATATTTT.

This chain uses TRBV24-1 with TRBJ2-2; D uncertain. V was pared by 5 bases and J by 1 base, with 10 bases between. Germline V gives CDR1 KGHDR, CDR2 SFDVKD. The CDR3 consists of 15 residues. The CDR3 sequence: CATSAPRLNTGELFF. The CDR3 nucleotides read TGTGCCACCAGTGCCCCTCGTCTGAACACCGGGGAGCTGTTTTTT.

The genes are TRBV2 and TRBJ2-1, with TRBD2 matching over 9 bases. Germline V gene sequence: CDR1 SNHLY, CDR2 FYNNEI. The junction had 4 bases not matched to a gene; V was cut back by 6 bases and J by 4 bases. The CDR3 has 14 residues. CDR3 residues: CASRTSGPYNEQFF. CDR3 bases: TGTGCCAGCAGGACTAGCGGACCTTACAATGAGCAGTTCTTC.

This clone was counted a few times. The chain employs TRBV6-6 and TRBJ2-4; the match to TRBD2 covers 14 bases. This CDR3 is 17 amino acids long. The ends lost 5 bases at V and 2 bases at J; junction bases unmatched: 5. Germline V gene sequence: CDR1 MNHNY, CDR2 SVGAGI (reference sequence). CDR3 nucleotides: TGTGCCAGCAGTCCCCGGACTAGCGGGAGGACCAAAAACATTCAGTACTTC. Its translation: CASSPRTSGRTKNIQYF.

The J gene is TRBJ1-4, the V gene TRBV30; possible D gene TRBD1, 6 bases. Germline values: CDR1 GTSNPN, CDR2 SVGIG (reference sequence). The CDR3 consists of 10 residues. Between the trimmed V and J ends, which lost 5 bases and 11 bases, there was a span of 9 bases. CDR3 DNA: TGTGCCTGGGGGACATTTAAACTGTTTTTT. Its protein is CAWGTFKLFF.

The chain couples TRBV28 to TRBJ2-3, with a tentative D call TRBD1 (5 bases). V gave up 6 bases and J gave up 0 bases, with 10 bases separating them. The CDR3 contains 14 residues. CDR1 is MDHEN and CDR2 is SYDVKM in the germline V gene. The CDR3 is CASRPGLSTDTQYF. CDR3 sequence (DNA): TGTGCCAGCAGACCAGGGCTGAGCACAGATACGCAGTATTTT.

The gene calls are TRBV11-3 and TRBJ2-1; 12 nucleotides line up with TRBD2. Germline assignment: CDR1 SGHNT and CDR2 YENEEA. Unmatched junction bases numbered 8, after V lost 7 bases and J lost 4 bases. The CDR3 totals 16 residues. The CDR3 nucleotides read TGTGCCAGCAATAAAGGGACTAGCGGGCAATACAATGAGCAGTTCTTC. Protein: CASNKGTSGQYNEQFF.

The chain employs TRBV5-4 and TRBJ2-5, with 7 bases that match TRBD2. Germline V gene sequence: CDR1 SGHNT, CDR2 YYREEE (reference sequence). The junction had 4 bases not matched to a gene; V was cut back by 2 bases and J by 0 bases. The CDR3 is made up of 15 amino acids. CDR3 sequence: CASSFSGWYQETQYF. The CDR3 region has the DNA TGTGCCAGCAGCTTTAGCGGGTGGTACCAAGAGACCCAGTACTTC.

The chain carries TRBV7-8 and TRBJ1-4, with TRBD1 matching 7 bases. The V segment lost 1 base and the J segment 0 bases; nucleotides outside the gene matches: 5. This CDR3 comprises 17 residues. Germline-derived CDR1 and CDR2 are SGHVS and FQNEAQ. The CDR3 DNA sequence: TGTGCCAGCAGCTTAGTCAGGGGGGTTGCAACTAATGAAAAACTGTTTTTT. Translated: CASSLVRGVATNEKLFF.

The rearrangement uses TRBV7-9 and TRBJ1-5, with TRBD1 identical over 9 bases. This CDR3 is built from 17 residues. Trimming at V came to 1 base and at J to 9 bases, leaving 13 bases not matched to a gene. Germline values: CDR1 SEHNR, CDR2 FQNEAQ (reference sequence). The CDR3: CASSLEPPGQGRRPQHF. The CDR3 coding sequence is TGTGCCAGCAGCTTAGAACCTCCGGGACAGGGCCGGAGGCCCCAGCATTTT. Drawing the rest from reference TRBV7-9 and TRBJ1-5, the complete variable domain is DTGVSQNPRHKITKRGQNVTFRCDPISEHNRLYWYRQTLGQGPEFLTYFQNEAQLEKSRLLSDRFSAERPKGSFSTLEIQRTEQGDSAMYLCASSLEPPGQGRRPQHFGDGTRLSIL.

This clone has more than one count but fewer than ten. The chain joins TRBV2 to TRBJ2-1; a possible D gene is TRBD2 (6 bases). CDR1 is SNHLY and CDR2 is FYNNEI in the germline V gene. Trimming cost V 8 bases and J 3 bases, with 14 bases left between them. This CDR3 spans 14 amino acids. The CDR3 loop is CASLGGNFYNEQFF. CDR3 nucleotide sequence: TGTGCCAGCCTCGGCGGGAACTTCTACAATGAGCAGTTCTTC.

The rearrangement uses TRBV2 and TRBJ2-7, with 7 positions matching TRBD1. The CDR3 spans 13 residues. The trim removed 7 bases at V and 2 bases at J, leaving 5 bases unmatched. Per the germline V gene, CDR1 is SNHLY and CDR2 is FYNNEI. The CDR3 DNA reads as TGTGCCAGCATAAGGGACAGAGCCTACGAGCAGTACTTC. Its protein is CASIRDRAYEQYF.